This T cell receptor (beta chain) appears in the sequencing data of a study of technical replicates of blood from a handful of donors. Sequenced by immunoSEQ multiplex PCR; TCRdb stores in-frame clones only, minus some. Of approximately 79,000 clones in the sample, 90% to 95% were seen once. Between the trimmed V and J ends, which lost 4 bases and 2 bases, there was a span of 17 bases. The CDR3 has 16 amino acids. Germline values: CDR1 MDHEN, CDR2 SYDVKM. The V call is TRBV28, the J call TRBJ1-2; D may be TRBD1 (5 bases). The sample consisted of T cells isolated from PBMCs. The receptor was isolated from a human donor in good health. The CDR3 nucleotides read TGTGCCAGCAGTTCCCCCCCCGGGACTGCCAACTATGGCTACACCTTC. It yields the protein CASSSPPGTANYGYTF.